This T cell receptor beta chain was retrieved from a study of neoadjuvant anti-PD-1 for oral cavity cancer. Details on this clone: The antigen remains unidentified.

Findings and caveats of the study: Higher pretreatment blood Treg/Th17 ratios correlated with higher pretreatment blood and lower post-treatment tumor TCRbeta clonality. Post-nivolumab, blood T cell clonality was significantly elevated in non-responders.

The assay was immunoSEQ multiplex PCR, and TCRdb's table has in-frame clones only and misses some. The table records about 42,000 clones, 75% to 80% of them present only once. V gave up 2 bases and J gave up 4 bases, with 18 bases separating them. The CDR3 runs to 16 residues. Germline V CDR1 and CDR2: SGHKS, YYEKEE (reference sequence). Specified time point: after neoadjuvant nivolumab, at surgical resection. Analysis of PBMCs was direct, with no culture step. This chain joins TRBV5-5 and TRBJ2-5; the D call may be TRBD1 or TRBD2 (5 bases each). The receptor comes from a person aged 40-85 years with oral cavity squamous cell carcinoma. The sequencing used PBMCs, collected after nivolumab (anti-PD-1) treatment. DNA of the CDR3: TGTGCCAGCAGCTTCGGGACGCGCACCGTAAGAGAGACCCAGTACTTC. The encoded protein is CASSFGTRTVRETQYF.